Presented here are 3 T cell receptor beta chains from one specimen sequenced in a study of PD-1 blockade in classical Hodgkin lymphoma. Only in-frame clones appear in the TCRdb table, and some are missing; sequencing was by immunoSEQ multiplex PCR. The sample yields 10,000 to 15,000 clones, 75% to 95% seen once. No patient escaped relapse after autologous stem cell transplantation, and brentuximab vedotin exposure varied. This specimen consisted of peripheral blood mononuclear cells (PBMCs), obtained at baseline. Receptors were obtained from a human donor with classical Hodgkin lymphoma.

The rearrangement joins TRBV2 to TRBJ2-7; 7 positions agree with TRBD2. The CDR3 spans 13 residues. V gave up 8 bases and J gave up 13 bases; unmatched junction bases: 17. Germline loops: CDR1 SNHLY, CDR2 FYNNEI. CDR3 in DNA: TGTGCCAGCCGGCCTGGCGTCACGAGCGGGGATTACTTC. Translation: CASRPGVTSGDYF.

CDR3: CASSQGQDAHYGYTF. In DNA form, the CDR3 reads TGCGCCAGCAGCCAAGGACAGGACGCCCACTATGGCTACACCTTC. V and J are TRBV4-1 and TRBJ1-2; TRBD1 might be the D (6 bases). CDR3 size: 15 residues. V lost 1 base and J lost 3, with 12 bases in between. Germline CDR1 MGHRA, CDR2 YSYEKL.

This clone was found once. The chain recombines TRBV6-1 with TRBJ1-6; D is perhaps TRBD1 (5 bases). Germline CDR1 reads MNHNS; CDR2 reads SASEGT. Trimming pared 2 bases from V and 10 bases from J, leaving 15 bases between. The CDR3 has 15 residues. CDR3 in amino acids: CASSERAGLRSPLHF. The CDR3 bases are TGTGCCAGCAGTGAACGAGCAGGGCTAAGATCACCCCTCCACTTT.